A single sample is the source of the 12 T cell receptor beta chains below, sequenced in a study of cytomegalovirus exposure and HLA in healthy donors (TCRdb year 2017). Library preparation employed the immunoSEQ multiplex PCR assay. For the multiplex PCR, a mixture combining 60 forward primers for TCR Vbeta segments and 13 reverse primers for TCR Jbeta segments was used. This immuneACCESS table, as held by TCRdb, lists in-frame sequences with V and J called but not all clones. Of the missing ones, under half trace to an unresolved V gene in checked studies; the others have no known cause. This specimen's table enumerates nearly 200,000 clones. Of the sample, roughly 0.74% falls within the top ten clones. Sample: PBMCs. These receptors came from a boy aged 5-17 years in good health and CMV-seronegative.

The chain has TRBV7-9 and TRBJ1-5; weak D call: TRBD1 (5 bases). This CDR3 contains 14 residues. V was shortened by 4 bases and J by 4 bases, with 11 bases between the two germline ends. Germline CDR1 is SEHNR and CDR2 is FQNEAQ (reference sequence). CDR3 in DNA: TGTGCCAGCAGCTATCTAGGGGAAAATCAGCCCCAGCATTTT. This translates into CASSYLGENQPQHF. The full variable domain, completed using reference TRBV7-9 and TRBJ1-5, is DTGVSQNPRHKITKRGQNVTFRCDPISEHNRLYWYRQTLGQGPEFLTYFQNEAQLEKSRLLSDRFSAERPKGSFSTLEIQRTEQGDSAMYLCASSYLGENQPQHFGDGTRLSIL.

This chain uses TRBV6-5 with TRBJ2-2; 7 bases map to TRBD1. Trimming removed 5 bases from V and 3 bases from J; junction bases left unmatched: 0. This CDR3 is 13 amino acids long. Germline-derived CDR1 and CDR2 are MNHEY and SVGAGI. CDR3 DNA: TGTGCCAGCAGTGACAGGGACACCGGGGAGCTGTTTTTT. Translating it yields CASSDRDTGELFF.

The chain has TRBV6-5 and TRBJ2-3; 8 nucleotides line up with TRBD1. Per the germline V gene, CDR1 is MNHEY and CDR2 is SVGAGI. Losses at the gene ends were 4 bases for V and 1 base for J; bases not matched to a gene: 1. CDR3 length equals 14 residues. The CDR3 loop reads CASSWGQGTDTQYF. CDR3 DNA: TGTGCCAGCAGTTGGGGACAGGGCACAGATACGCAGTATTTT.

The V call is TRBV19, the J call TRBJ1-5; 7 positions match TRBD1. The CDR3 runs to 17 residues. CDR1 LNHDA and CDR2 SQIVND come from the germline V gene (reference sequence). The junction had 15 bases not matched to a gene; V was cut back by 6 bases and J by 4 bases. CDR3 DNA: TGTGCCAGTAGAACTAAGACAGGGCGAGGAATGAATCAGCCCCAGCATTTT. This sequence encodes CASRTKTGRGMNQPQHF.

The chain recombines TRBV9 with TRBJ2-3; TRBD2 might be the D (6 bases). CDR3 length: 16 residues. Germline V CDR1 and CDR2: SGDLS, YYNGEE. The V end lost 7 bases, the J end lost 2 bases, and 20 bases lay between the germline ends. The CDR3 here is CASGPRPGLNTDTQYF. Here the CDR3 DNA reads TGTGCCAGCGGCCCCCGACCGGGACTCAACACAGATACGCAGTATTTT.

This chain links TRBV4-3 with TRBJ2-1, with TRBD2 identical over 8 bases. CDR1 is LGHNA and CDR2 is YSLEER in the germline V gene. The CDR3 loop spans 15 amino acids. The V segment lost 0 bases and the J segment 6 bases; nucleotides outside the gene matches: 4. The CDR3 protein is CASSQETGGRNEQFF. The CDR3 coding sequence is TGCGCCAGCAGCCAAGAGACGGGGGGGCGCAATGAGCAGTTCTTC.

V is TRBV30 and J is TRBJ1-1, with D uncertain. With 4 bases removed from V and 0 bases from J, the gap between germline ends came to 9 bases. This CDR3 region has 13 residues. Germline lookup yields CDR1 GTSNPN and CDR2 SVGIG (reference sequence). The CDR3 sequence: CAWMPEMNTEAFF. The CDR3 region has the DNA TGTGCCTGGATGCCGGAGATGAACACTGAAGCTTTCTTT.

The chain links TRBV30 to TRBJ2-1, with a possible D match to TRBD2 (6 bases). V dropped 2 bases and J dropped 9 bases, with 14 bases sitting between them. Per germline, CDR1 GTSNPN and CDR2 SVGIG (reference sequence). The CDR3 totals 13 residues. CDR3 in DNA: TGTGCCTGGAGTACCTCGCGGGGAGCTGAGCAGTTCTTC. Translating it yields CAWSTSRGAEQFF.

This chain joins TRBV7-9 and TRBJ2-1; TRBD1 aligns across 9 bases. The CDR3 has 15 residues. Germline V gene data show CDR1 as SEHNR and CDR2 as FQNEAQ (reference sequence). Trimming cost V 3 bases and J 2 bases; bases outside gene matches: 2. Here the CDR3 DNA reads TGTGCCAGCAGCTTGGACAGGGGCGCCTACAATGAGCAGTTCTTC. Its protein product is CASSLDRGAYNEQFF.

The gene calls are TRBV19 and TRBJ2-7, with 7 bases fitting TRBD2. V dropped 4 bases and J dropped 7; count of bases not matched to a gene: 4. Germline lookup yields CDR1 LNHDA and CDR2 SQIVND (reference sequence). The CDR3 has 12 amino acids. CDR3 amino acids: CASSTGTIEQYF. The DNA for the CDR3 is TGTGCCAGTAGTACCGGGACTATTGAGCAGTACTTC. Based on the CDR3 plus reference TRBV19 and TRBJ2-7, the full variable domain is DGGITQSPKYLFRKEGQNVTLSCEQNLNHDAMYWYRQDPGQGLRLIYYSQIVNDFQKGDIAEGYSVSREKKESFPLTVTSAQKNPTAFYLCASSTGTIEQYFGPGTRLTVT.

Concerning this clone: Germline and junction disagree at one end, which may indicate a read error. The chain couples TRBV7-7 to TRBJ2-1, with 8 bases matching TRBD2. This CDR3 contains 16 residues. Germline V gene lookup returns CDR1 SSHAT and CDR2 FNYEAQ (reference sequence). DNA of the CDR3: TGTGCTAGCAGCTTAGCCCCCAGCGGGGGTTCCAATGAGCAGTTCTTC. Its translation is CASSLAPSGGSNEQFF.

CDR3 sequence reads: CASSGTGTVNTGELFF. For the CDR3, the DNA is TGTGCCAGCAGCGGGACCGGGACAGTGAACACCGGGGAGCTGTTTTTT. This chain joins TRBV5-4 and TRBJ2-2; 7 nucleotides agree with TRBD1. The V segment lost 4 bases and the J segment 1 base; nucleotides outside the gene matches: 7. CDR3 length: 16 residues. Per the germline V gene, CDR1 is SGHNT and CDR2 is YYREEE (reference sequence).